This entry lists 8 T cell receptor beta chains sequenced from one sample in a study of blood T cell repertoires in COVID-19. Profiling relied on immunoSEQ multiplex PCR, and the TCRdb table lists in-frame clones only, not all of them. The table shows approximately 210,000 clones, with 82% occurring only once. Sequencing was carried out using PBMCs or T cells enriched from blood (not recorded which). Receptor source: an older woman who had recovered from COVID-19.

The chain recombines TRBV7-2 with TRBJ1-2; 7 nucleotides align to TRBD1. Germline CDR1 is SGHTA and CDR2 is FQGNSA. The CDR3 totals 15 residues. With V trimmed by 5 bases and J by 4 bases, 10 bases remained unmatched. CDR3 bases: TGTGCCAGCAGCCCAAACGTCGGACAGGCCTATGGCTACACCTTC. It yields the protein CASSPNVGQAYGYTF.

This chain links TRBV25-1 with TRBJ1-4; 9 nucleotides align to TRBD1. CDR3 length: 14 residues. From germline, CDR1 is MGHDK and CDR2 SYGVNS. After removal of 7 bases from V and 8 bases from J, the junction contained 8 bases not matched to a gene. This chain's CDR3 is CASKRTGVVEKLFF. The CDR3 DNA is TGTGCCAGCAAAAGGACAGGGGTGGTAGAAAAACTGTTTTTT. Based on the CDR3 plus reference TRBV25-1 and TRBJ1-4, the full variable domain is EADIYQTPRYLVIGTGKKITLECSQTMGHDKMYWYQQDPGMELHLIHYSYGVNSTEKGDLSSESTVSRIRTEHFPLTLESARPSHTSQYLCASKRTGVVEKLFFGSGTQLSVL.

The chain has TRBV10-1 and TRBJ2-7; 11 nucleotides agree with TRBD2. Germline-derived CDR1 and CDR2 are WNHNN and SYGVQD (reference sequence). Trimming removed 3 bases from V and 1 base from J; junction bases left unmatched: 5. This CDR3 is 16 amino acids long. CDR3 sequence: CASSDPGTSGSYEQYF. CDR3 sequence (DNA): TGCGCCAGCAGTGACCCCGGGACTAGCGGTTCCTACGAGCAGTACTTC.

The chain joins TRBV27 to TRBJ1-6; 10 bases agree with TRBD1. From germline, CDR1 is MNHEY and CDR2 SMNVEV (reference sequence). The V gene end was trimmed by 6 bases and the J gene end by 10 bases; junction bases not matched to a gene: 6. The CDR3 runs to 14 residues. DNA for the CDR3: TGTGCCAGCAGGCTCGGGACAGGGGAGTCACCCCTCCACTTT. Encoded protein: CASRLGTGESPLHF.

The V and J genes are TRBV7-2 and TRBJ2-3; D possibly corresponds to TRBD2 (7 bases). The CDR3 is 16 residues long. Trimming removed 6 bases at V and 0 bases at J, with 16 bases between. The germline V gene has CDR1 SGHTA and CDR2 FQGNSA. The CDR3 DNA reads as TGTGCCAGCAGGATACTAGGGGGGGAAAGCACAGATACGCAGTATTTT. Amino acid sequence: CASRILGGESTDTQYF.

This sequence joins TRBV7-2 and TRBJ1-1, with a weak D call TRBD1 (5 bases). V gave up 7 bases and J gave up 0 bases, with 9 bases separating them. The CDR3 runs 13 residues. Germline-derived CDR1 and CDR2 are SGHTA and FQGNSA. CDR3 sequence reads: CASTRQMNTEAFF. Here the CDR3 DNA reads TGTGCCAGCACCAGACAGATGAACACTGAAGCTTTCTTT.

This clone was detected a few times. V usage is TRBV5-6 and J usage is TRBJ1-1, with 8 positions matching TRBD1. The CDR3 is 14 residues long. Looked up from germline, CDR1 is SGHDT and CDR2 is YYEEEE. J lost 3 bases, V lost 4 bases, and 5 bases had no gene match. The chain's CDR3 is CASSIGQGYTEAFF. In DNA, the CDR3 is TGTGCCAGCAGCATAGGACAGGGCTACACTGAAGCTTTCTTT.

V usage is TRBV11-2 and J usage is TRBJ1-5; D possibly corresponds to TRBD1 (5 bases). The V gene lost 1 base and the J gene lost 3 bases, with 10 bases spanning the gap. The CDR3 runs 15 residues. Germline CDR1 reads SGHAT; CDR2 reads FQNNGV. For the CDR3, the DNA is TGTGCCAGCAGCTTAGGGGGGGGTCACAATCAGCCCCAGCATTTT. Protein product: CASSLGGGHNQPQHF.